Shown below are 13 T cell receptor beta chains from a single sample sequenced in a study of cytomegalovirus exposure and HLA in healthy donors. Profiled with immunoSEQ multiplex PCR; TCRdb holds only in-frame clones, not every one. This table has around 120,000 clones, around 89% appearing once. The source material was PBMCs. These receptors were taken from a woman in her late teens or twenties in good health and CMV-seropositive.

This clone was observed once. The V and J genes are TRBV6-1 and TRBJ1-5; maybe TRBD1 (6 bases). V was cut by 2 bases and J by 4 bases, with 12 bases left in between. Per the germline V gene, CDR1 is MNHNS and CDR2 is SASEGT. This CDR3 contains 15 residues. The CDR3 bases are TGTGCCAGCAGTGAATCCCCGACAGGAAATCAGCCCCAGCATTTT. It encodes CASSESPTGNQPQHF.

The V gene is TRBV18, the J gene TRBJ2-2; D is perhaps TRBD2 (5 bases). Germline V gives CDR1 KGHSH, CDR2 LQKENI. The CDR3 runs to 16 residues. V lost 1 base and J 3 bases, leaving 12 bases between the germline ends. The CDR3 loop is CASSPRALGDTGELFF. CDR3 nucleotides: TGTGCCAGCTCACCACGTGCGCTGGGAGACACCGGGGAGCTGTTTTTT.

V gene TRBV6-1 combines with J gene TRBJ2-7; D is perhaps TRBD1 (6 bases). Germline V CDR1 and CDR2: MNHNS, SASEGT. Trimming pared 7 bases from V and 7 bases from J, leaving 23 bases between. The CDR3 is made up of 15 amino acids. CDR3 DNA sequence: TGTGCCAGCAATCTCTCAGGGGCGTTTTTGGGGGAGCAGTACTTC. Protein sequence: CASNLSGAFLGEQYF.

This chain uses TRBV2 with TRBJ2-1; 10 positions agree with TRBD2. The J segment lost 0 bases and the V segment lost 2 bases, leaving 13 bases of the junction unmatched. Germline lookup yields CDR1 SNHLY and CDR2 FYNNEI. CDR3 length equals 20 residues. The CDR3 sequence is CASSELVGLAVSHSYNEQFF. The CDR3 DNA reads TGTGCCAGCAGTGAATTAGTTGGACTAGCGGTATCTCACTCCTACAATGAGCAGTTCTTC.

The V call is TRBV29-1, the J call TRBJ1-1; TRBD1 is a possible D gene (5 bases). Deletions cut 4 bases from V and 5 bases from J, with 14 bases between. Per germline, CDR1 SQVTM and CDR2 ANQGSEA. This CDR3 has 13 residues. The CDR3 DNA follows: TGCAGCGTTGCTCTTCAGGGTCCGACTGAAGCTTTCTTT. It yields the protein CSVALQGPTEAFF.

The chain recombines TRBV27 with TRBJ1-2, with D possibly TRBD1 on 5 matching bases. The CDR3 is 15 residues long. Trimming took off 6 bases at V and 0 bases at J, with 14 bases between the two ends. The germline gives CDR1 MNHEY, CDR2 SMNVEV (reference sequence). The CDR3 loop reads CASRRAQEANYGYTF. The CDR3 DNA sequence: TGTGCCAGCAGGCGAGCACAGGAAGCTAACTATGGCTACACCTTC.

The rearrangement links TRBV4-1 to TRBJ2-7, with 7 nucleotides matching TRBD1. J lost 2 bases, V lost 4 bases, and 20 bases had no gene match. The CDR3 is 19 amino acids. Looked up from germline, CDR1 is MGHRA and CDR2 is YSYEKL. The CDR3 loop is CASSPTSPAPGQPAYEQYF. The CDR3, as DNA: TGCGCCAGCAGCCCGACCTCACCAGCCCCGGGACAGCCTGCCTACGAGCAGTACTTC.

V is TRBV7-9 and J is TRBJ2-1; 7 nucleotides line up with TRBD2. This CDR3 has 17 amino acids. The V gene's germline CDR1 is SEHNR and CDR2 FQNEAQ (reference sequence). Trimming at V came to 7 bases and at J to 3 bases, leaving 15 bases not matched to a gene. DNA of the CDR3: TGTGCCAGCACCCCCGTAGATGGCGGGAGTCTCTACAATGAGCAGTTCTTC. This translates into CASTPVDGGSLYNEQFF. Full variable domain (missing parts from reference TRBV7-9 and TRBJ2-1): DTGVSQNPRHKITKRGQNVTFRCDPISEHNRLYWYRQTLGQGPEFLTYFQNEAQLEKSRLLSDRFSAERPKGSFSTLEIQRTEQGDSAMYLCASTPVDGGSLYNEQFFGPGTRLTVL.

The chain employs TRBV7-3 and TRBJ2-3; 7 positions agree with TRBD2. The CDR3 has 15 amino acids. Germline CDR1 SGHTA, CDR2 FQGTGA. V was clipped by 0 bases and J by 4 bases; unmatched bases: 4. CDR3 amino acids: CASSLTGTTSDTQYF. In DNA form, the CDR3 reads TGTGCCAGCAGCTTAACCGGGACTACTTCAGATACGCAGTATTTT.

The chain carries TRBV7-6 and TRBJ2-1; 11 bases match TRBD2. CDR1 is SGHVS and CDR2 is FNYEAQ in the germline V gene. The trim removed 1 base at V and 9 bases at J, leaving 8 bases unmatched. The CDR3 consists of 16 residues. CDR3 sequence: CASSLESSGGAFEQFF. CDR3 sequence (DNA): TGTGCCAGCAGCTTAGAGAGTAGCGGGGGGGCCTTTGAGCAGTTCTTC.

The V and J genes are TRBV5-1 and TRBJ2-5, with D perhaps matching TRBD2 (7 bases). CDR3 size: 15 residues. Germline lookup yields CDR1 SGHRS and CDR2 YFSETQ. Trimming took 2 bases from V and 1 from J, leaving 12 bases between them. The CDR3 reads CASSFGGAAQETQYF. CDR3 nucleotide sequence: TGCGCCAGCAGCTTTGGGGGGGCTGCCCAAGAGACCCAGTACTTC.

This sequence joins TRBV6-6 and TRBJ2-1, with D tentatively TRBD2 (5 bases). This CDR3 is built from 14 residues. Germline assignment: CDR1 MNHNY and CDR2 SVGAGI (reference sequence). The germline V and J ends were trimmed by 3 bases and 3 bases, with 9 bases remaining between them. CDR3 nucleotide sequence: TGTGCCAGCAGTTATAGCCGGGACTACAATGAGCAGTTCTTC. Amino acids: CASSYSRDYNEQFF.

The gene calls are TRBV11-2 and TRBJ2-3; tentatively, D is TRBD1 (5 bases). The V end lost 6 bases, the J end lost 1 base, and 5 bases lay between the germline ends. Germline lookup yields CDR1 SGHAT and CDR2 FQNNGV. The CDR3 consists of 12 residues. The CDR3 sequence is CASRTGTDTQYF. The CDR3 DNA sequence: TGTGCCAGCAGGACAGGCACAGATACGCAGTATTTT.